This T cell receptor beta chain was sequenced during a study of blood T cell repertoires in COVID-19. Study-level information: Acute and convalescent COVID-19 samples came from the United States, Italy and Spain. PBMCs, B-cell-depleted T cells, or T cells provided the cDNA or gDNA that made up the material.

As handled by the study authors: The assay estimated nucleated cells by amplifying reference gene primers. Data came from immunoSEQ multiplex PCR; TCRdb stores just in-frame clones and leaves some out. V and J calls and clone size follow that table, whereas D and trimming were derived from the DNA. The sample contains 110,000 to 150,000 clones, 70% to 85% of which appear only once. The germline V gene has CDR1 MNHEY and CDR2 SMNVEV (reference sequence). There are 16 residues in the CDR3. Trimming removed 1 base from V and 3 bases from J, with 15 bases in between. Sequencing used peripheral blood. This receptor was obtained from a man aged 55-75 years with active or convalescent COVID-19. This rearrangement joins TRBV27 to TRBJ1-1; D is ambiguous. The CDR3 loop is CASSLFLGSPDTEAFF. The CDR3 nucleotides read TGTGCCAGCAGTTTATTTCTAGGTTCCCCGGACACTGAAGCTTTCTTT.